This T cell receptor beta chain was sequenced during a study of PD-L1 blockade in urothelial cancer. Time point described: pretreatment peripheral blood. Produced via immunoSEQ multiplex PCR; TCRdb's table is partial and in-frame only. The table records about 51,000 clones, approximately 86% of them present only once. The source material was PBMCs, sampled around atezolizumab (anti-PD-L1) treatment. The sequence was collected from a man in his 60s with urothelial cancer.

The CDR3 DNA is TGTGCCAGCAGCTTAATTACAGGGGAATACGGCTACACCTTC. It encodes CASSLITGEYGYTF. V and J are TRBV11-2 and TRBJ1-2; 7 bases fit TRBD1. Germline assignment: CDR1 SGHAT and CDR2 FQNNGV. The CDR3 sequence is 14 residues long. Trimming removed 2 bases from V and 8 bases from J; junction bases left unmatched: 8.